This TCR beta chain was found in a study of cytomegalovirus exposure and HLA in healthy donors. Overall study results and limits: Later examination showed HLA-associated TCR beta chains had greater clonal expansion than equally common others. In a later analysis, across HLA loci, associated TCR counts were highest for DRB1, lowest for HLA-C. Confirmation in vitro established that three CMV-associated chains were specific for CMV antigens. A prior analysis recorded that most TCR beta V segments were productive about 87% or about 30% of the time.

Germline assignment: CDR1 SGDLS and CDR2 YYNGEE. CDR3 length equals 14 residues. With 3 bases clipped from V and 11 bases from J, the junction kept 11 bases outside the gene matches. Regarding this clone: Its antigen remains unidentified.

Amplification used 60 Vbeta primers and 13 Jbeta primers. Some clones are missing from TCRdb's copy, which holds only in-frame ones; the method was immunoSEQ multiplex PCR. The sample lists 140,000 or so clones, approximately 84% occurring once. The sample consisted of PBMCs. The rearrangement links TRBV9 to TRBJ1-1; 9 bases are a match to TRBD1. This clonotype was sampled from a woman aged 55 to 70 in good health and CMV-seropositive. The chain's CDR3 is CASSEYTGGARAFF. CDR3 coding DNA: TGTGCCAGCAGCGAATATACAGGGGGCGCCAGGGCTTTCTTT.